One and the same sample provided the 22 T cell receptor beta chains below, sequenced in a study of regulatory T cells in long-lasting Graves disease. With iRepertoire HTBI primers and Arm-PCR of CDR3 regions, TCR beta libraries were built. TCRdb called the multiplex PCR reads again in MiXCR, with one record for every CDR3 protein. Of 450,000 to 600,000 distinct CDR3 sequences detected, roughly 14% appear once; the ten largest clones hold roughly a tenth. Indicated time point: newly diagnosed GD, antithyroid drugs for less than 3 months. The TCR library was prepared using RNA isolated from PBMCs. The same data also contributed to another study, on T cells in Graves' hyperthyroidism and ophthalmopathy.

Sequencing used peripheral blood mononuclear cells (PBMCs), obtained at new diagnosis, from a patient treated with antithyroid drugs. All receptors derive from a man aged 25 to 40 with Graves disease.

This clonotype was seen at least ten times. The CDR3 loop reads CASSLVAGGSYNEQFF. The DNA of the CDR3 is TGTGCCAGCAGCTTAGTAGCGGGAGGAAGCTACAATGAGCAGTTCTTC. This sequence joins TRBV7-2 and TRBJ2-1; 10 bases map to TRBD2. The ends lost 1 base at V and 3 bases at J; junction bases unmatched: 3. This CDR3 spans 16 amino acids. Germline-derived CDR1 and CDR2 are SGHTA and FQGNSA.

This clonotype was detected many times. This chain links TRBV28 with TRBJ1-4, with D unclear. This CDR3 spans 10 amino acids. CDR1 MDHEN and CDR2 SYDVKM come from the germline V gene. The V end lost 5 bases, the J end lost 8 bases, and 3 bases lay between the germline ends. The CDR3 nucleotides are TGTGCCAGCAGTCAAGAAAAACTGTTTTTT. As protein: CASSQEKLFF.

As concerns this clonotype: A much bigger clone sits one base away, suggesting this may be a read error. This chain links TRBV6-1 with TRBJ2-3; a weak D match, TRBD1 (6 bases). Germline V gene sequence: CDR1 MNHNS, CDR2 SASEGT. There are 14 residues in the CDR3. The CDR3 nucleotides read TGTACCAGCAGGCCACAGGGTTCCACAGATACGCAGTATTTT. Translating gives CTSRPQGSTDTQYF.

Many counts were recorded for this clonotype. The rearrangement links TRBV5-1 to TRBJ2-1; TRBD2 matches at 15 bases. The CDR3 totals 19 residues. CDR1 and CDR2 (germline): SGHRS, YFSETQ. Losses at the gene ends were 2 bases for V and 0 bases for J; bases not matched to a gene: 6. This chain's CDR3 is CASSFPGLAGGGSYNEQFF. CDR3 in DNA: TGCGCCAGCAGCTTCCCGGGACTAGCGGGAGGTGGCTCCTACAATGAGCAGTTCTTC.

Here the CDR3 DNA reads TGCAGTGCTGAACCTGGGACAGGGGAGCAGCCCCAGCATTTT. Amino acid sequence: CSAEPGTGEQPQHF. This sequence joins TRBV20-1 and TRBJ1-5, with 10 nucleotides matching TRBD1. The CDR3 extends over 14 amino acids. V gave up 5 bases and J gave up 7 bases; unmatched junction bases: 8. Per the germline V gene, CDR1 is DFQATT and CDR2 is SNEGSKA (reference sequence).

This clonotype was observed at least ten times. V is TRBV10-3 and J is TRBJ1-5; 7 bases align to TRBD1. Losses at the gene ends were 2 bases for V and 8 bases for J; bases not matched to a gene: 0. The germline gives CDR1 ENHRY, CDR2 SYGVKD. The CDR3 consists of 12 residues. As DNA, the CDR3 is TGTGCCATCAGTGAGACAGGGGAGCCCCAGCATTTT. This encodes CAISETGEPQHF.

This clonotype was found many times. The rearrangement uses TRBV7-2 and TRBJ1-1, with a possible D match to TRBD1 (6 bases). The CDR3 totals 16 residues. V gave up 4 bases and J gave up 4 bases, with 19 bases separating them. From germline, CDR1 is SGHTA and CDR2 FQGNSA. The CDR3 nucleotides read TGTGCCAGCAGCTGGGGGTGGGGGGGCTCGGCCACTGAAGCTTTCTTT. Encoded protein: CASSWGWGGSATEAFF.

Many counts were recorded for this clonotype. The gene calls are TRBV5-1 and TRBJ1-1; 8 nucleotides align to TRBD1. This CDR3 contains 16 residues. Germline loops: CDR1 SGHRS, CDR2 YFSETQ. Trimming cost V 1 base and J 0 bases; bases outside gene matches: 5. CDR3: CASSLRTGLLNTEAFF. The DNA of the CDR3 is TGCGCCAGCAGCTTGAGGACAGGGCTATTGAACACTGAAGCTTTCTTT.

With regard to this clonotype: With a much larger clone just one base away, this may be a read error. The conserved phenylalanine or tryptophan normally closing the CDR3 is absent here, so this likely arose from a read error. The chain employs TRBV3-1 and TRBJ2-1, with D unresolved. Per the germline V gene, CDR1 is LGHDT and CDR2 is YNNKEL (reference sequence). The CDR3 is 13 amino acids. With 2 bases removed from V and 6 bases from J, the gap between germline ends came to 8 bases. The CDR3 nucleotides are TGTGCCAGCAGCCAACCACCGATCAATGAGCAGTTCCTC. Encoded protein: CASSQPPINEQFL.

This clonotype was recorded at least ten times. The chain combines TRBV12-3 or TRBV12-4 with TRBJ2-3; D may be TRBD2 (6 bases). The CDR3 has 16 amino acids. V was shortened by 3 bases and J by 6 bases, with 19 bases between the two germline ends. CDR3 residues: CASSFLGGFRWDTQYF. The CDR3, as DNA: TGTGCCAGCAGTTTTCTTGGGGGGTTTCGCTGGGATACGCAGTATTTT.

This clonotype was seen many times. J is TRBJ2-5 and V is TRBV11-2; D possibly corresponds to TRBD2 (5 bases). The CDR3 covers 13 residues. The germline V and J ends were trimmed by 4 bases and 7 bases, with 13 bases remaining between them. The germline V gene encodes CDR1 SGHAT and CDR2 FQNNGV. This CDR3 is CASSYKAVATQYF. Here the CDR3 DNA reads TGTGCCAGCAGCTACAAAGCGGTTGCGACCCAGTACTTC.

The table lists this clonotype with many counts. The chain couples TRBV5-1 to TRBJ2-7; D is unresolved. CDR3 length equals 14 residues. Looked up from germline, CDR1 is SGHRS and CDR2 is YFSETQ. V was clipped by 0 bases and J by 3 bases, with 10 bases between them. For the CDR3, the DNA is TGCGCCAGCAGCTTGGTGGGCGACGTCTACGAGCAGTACTTC. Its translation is CASSLVGDVYEQYF.

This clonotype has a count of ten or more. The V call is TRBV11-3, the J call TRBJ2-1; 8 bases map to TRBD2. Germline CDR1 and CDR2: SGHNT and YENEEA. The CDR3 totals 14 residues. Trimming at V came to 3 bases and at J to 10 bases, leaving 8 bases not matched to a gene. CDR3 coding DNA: TGTGCCAGCAGCTTGGACGGGAGGGCCTGGGAGCAGTTCTTC. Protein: CASSLDGRAWEQFF. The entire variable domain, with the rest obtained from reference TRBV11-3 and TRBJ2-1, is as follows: EAGVVQSPRYKIIEKKQPVAFWCNPISGHNTLYWYLQNLGQGPELLIRYENEEAVDDSQLPKDRFSAERLKGVDSTLKIQPAELGDSAVYLCASSLDGRAWEQFFGPGTRLTVL.

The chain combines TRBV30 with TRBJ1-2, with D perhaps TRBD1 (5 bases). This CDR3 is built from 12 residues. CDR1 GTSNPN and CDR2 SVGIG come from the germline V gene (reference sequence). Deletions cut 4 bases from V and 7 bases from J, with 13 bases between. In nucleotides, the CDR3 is TGTGCCTGGACCGGGACCCTTTTTGGCTACACCTTC. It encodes CAWTGTLFGYTF.

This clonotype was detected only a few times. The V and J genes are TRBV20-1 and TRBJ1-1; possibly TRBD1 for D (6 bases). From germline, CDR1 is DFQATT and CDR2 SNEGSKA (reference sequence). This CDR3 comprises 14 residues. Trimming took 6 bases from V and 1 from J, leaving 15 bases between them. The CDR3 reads CSAVDGDKNTEAFF. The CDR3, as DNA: TGCAGTGCCGTCGACGGGGACAAGAACACTGAAGCTTTCTTT.

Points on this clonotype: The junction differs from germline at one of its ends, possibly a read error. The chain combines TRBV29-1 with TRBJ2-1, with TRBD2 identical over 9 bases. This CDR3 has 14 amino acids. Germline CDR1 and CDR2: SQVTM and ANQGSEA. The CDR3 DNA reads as TGCAGCGTTGCAAGCGGGAGGATCTACAATGAGCAGTCCTTC. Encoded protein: CSVASGRIYNEQSF.

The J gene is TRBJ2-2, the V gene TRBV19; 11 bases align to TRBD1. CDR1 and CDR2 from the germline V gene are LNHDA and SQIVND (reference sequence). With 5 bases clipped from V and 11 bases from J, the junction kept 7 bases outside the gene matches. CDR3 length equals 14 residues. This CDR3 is CASSSTGQGGELFF. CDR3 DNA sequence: TGTGCCAGTAGTTCCACGGGACAGGGGGGCGAGCTGTTTTTT.

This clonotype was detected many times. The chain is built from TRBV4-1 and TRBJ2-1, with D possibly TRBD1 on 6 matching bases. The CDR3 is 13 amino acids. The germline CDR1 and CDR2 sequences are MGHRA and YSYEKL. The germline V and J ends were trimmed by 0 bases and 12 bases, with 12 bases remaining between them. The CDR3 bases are TGCGCCAGCAGCCAAGACCAGGGGTTAAGGCAGTTCTTC. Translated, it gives CASSQDQGLRQFF.

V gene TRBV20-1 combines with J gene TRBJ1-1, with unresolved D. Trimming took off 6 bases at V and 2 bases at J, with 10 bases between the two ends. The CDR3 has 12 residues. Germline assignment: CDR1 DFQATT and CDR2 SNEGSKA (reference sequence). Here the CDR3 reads CSAVVVNTEAFF. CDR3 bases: TGCAGTGCGGTAGTGGTTAACACTGAAGCTTTCTTT.

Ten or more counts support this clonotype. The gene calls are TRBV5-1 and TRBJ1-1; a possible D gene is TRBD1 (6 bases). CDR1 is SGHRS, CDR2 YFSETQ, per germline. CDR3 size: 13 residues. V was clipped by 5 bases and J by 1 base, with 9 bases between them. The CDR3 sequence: CASRQGQNTEAFF. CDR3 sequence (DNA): TGCGCCAGCAGGCAGGGGCAGAACACTGAAGCTTTCTTT.

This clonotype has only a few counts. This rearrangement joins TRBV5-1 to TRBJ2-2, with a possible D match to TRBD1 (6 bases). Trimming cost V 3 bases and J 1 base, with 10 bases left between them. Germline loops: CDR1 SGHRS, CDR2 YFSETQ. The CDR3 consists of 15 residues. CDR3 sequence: CASSSGQVNTGELFF. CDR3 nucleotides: TGCGCCAGCAGCTCGGGACAAGTGAACACCGGGGAGCTGTTTTTT.

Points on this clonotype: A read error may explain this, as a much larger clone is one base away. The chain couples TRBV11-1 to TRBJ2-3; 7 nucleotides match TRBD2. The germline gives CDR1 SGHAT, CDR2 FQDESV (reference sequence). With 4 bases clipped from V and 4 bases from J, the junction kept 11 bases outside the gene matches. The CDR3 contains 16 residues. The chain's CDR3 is CASSSCWRESADTQYF. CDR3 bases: TGTGCCAGCAGCTCCTGCTGGCGGGAGTCGGCAGATACGCAGTATTTT.